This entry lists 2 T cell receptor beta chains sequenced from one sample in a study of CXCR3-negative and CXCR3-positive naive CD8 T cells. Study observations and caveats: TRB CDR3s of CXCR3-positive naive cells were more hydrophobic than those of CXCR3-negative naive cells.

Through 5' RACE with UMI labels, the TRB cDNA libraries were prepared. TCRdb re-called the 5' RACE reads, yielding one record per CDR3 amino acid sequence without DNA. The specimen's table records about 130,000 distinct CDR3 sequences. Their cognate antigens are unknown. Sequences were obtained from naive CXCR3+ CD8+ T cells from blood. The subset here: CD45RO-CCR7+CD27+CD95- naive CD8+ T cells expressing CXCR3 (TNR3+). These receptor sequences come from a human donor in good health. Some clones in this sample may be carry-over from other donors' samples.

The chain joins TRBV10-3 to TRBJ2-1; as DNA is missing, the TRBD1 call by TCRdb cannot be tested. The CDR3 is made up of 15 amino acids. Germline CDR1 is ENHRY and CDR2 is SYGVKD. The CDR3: CAITDWGQGSNEQFF.

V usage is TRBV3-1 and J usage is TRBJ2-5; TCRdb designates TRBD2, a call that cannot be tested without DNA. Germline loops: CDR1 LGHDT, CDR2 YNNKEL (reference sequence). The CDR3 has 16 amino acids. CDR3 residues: CASSQDLAGVQETQYF.